The entry below describes one T cell receptor (beta chain). The antigen is unknown. This table comes from immunoSEQ multiplex PCR, and its TCRdb copy is limited to in-frame clones, with some not included. The sample lists roughly 30,000 clones; 84% were seen once. Time point given: pretreatment peripheral blood. It was locally advanced or metastatic urothelial carcinoma that patients had. These data belong to a study of PD-L1 blockade in urothelial cancer. About the research overall: In terms of prior chemotherapy, patients had received 0 to 3 regimens. Analyses used blood from 3 weeks (second dose) and 6 weeks after treatment start. Broader study findings: Tumor-associated clones in the blood of durable-benefit patients grew more at 3 weeks.

V was clipped by 0 bases and J by 1 base, with 7 bases between them. The CDR3 sequence is 15 residues long. Germline assignment: CDR1 ENHRY and CDR2 SYGVKD. The sample in question was PBMCs, obtained around atezolizumab (anti-PD-L1) treatment. The TCR sequence derives from a man between 60 and 75 years old with urothelial cancer. The V gene is TRBV10-3, the J gene TRBJ2-1; D gene uncertain. The CDR3 coding sequence is TGTGCCATCAGTGAGTCGTTTTCTTCCTACAATGAGCAGTTCTTC. It is translated as CAISESFSSYNEQFF.